Reported below is one T cell receptor beta chain. The data were taken from a study of control samples from healthy donors and cancer patients. Trimming pared 3 bases from V and 5 bases from J, leaving 16 bases between. The CDR3 is 15 residues long. Germline V gives CDR1 SGHAT, CDR2 FQNNGV. Libraries were prepared by immunoSEQ multiplex PCR; TCRdb keeps only in-frame clonotypes and omits some of them. The sample shows tens of thousands of clones, about 82% of them seen only once. The sequenced sample was blood. This TCR derives from a man aged 25-45 years in good health. This chain joins TRBV11-2 and TRBJ1-2; D uncertain. CDR3 sequence: CASSLSGIARYGYTF. In DNA form, the CDR3 reads TGTGCCAGCAGCTTGTCGGGAATAGCCCGGTATGGCTACACCTTC.